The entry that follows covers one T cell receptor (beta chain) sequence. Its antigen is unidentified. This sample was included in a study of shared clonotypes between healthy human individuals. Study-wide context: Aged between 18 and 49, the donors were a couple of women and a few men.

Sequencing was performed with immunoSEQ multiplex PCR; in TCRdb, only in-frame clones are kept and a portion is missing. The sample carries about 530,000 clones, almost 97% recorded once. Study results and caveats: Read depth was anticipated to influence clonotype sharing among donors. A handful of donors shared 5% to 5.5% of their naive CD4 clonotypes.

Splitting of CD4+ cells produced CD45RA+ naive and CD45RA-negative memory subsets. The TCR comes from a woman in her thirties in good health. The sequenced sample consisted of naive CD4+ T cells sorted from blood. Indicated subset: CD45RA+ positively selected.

The CDR3 nucleotides are TGTGCCACCAGCAGAACTATTATGTTAGCGGCGAACACCGGGGAGCTGTTTTTT. This sequence encodes CATSRTIMLAANTGELFF. The rearrangement links TRBV15 to TRBJ2-2, with D possibly being TRBD2 (6 bases). The CDR3 consists of 18 residues. V gave up 2 bases and J gave up 0 bases, with 16 bases separating them. Germline V gene data show CDR1 as LNHNV and CDR2 as YYDKDF (reference sequence).